Below, 6 T cell receptor beta chains from the same sample are listed, as sequenced in a study of cytomegalovirus exposure and HLA in healthy donors. The PCR made use of 60 Vbeta and 13 Jbeta primers. Sequencing was performed with immunoSEQ multiplex PCR; in TCRdb, only in-frame clones are kept and a portion is missing. The data contain nearly 110,000 clones, 60% to 85% of them singletons. Specimen: PBMCs. The source of these receptors is a male donor in good health and CMV-seropositive.

This sequence joins TRBV7-8 and TRBJ2-7; TRBD2 matches at 7 bases. With 3 bases clipped from V and 3 bases from J, the junction kept 5 bases outside the gene matches. CDR1 and CDR2 from the germline V gene are SGHVS and FQNEAQ. CDR3 length: 14 residues. The CDR3 loop is CASSLGLTFYEQYF. The CDR3 DNA is TGTGCCAGCAGCTTGGGACTAACCTTCTACGAGCAGTACTTC. Full variable domain (rest looked up from reference TRBV7-8 and TRBJ2-7): GAGVSQSPRYKVAKRGQDVALRCDPISGHVSLFWYQQALGQGPEFLTYFQNEAQLDKSGLPSDRFFAERPEGSVSTLKIQRTQQEDSAVYLCASSLGLTFYEQYFGPGTRLTVT.

This clone occurred a few times. The chain joins TRBV11-3 to TRBJ2-7; tentatively, D is TRBD1 (5 bases). Trimming shortened V by 1 base and J by 0 bases, and 10 bases separated the two germline ends. The germline V gene has CDR1 SGHNT and CDR2 YENEEA. CDR3 length: 15 residues. CDR3 DNA: TGTGCCAGCAGCTTAGGCCCAGGGATCTCCTACGAGCAGTACTTC. It encodes CASSLGPGISYEQYF.

V and J are TRBV9 and TRBJ1-5; TRBD1 matches at 12 bases. The ends lost 4 bases at V and 0 bases at J; junction bases unmatched: 5. This CDR3 spans 17 amino acids. Germline CDR1 is SGDLS and CDR2 is YYNGEE. The CDR3 DNA reads as TGTGCCAGCAGCTCCGGGACAGGGGGCGATAGCAATCAGCCCCAGCATTTT. It codes for CASSSGTGGDSNQPQHF.

CDR3 residues: CASTLASGEETQYF. Here the CDR3 DNA reads TGTGCCTCCACCCTCGCCAGCGGAGAAGAGACCCAGTACTTC. The genes are TRBV30 and TRBJ2-5, with TRBD2 as a possible D gene (5 bases). Germline V gene sequence: CDR1 GTSNPN, CDR2 SVGIG (reference sequence). This CDR3 is 14 amino acids long. The V gene lost 7 bases and the J gene lost 3 bases, with 18 bases spanning the gap.

The chain recombines TRBV5-1 with TRBJ2-1; 12 nucleotides match TRBD2. The V gene's germline CDR1 is SGHRS and CDR2 YFSETQ. Germline trimming cut 4 bases from V and 0 bases from J; bases unmatched to any gene: 5. This CDR3 comprises 17 residues. The DNA of the CDR3 is TGCGCCAGCAGCAGATCGACTAGCGGGAGCTCCTACAATGAGCAGTTCTTC. This sequence encodes CASSRSTSGSSYNEQFF.

This chain links TRBV7-2 with TRBJ1-1, with D hard to call. Per germline, CDR1 SGHTA and CDR2 FQGNSA. The CDR3 consists of 13 residues. Trimming cost V 4 bases and J 3 bases, with 9 bases left between them. CDR3 sequence reads: CASSWTVHTEAFF. CDR3 coding DNA: TGTGCCAGCAGCTGGACTGTACACACTGAAGCTTTCTTT.